This T cell receptor beta chain emerged from a study of shared clonotypes between healthy human individuals. Germline V CDR1 and CDR2: SGHDT, YYEEEE. This CDR3 has 14 residues. V was clipped by 4 bases and J by 12 bases; unmatched bases: 13. Assay used: immunoSEQ multiplex PCR; TCRdb lists only in-frame clones, some missing. Counted here are 2 million to 2.5 million clones, 85% to 95% occurring once; the ten biggest clones make up more than 1.5%. Naivety among CD8 cells was defined by CD45RO negativity and positive CCR7 selection, thereby excluding terminally differentiated effector memory CD45RA+ cells.

The chain recombines TRBV5-6 with TRBJ2-1; 7 bases are shared with TRBD1. Input material: naive CD8+ T cells from PBMCs. The receptor was derived from a man between 18 and 29 years old in good health. Some clones in this sample may be carry-over from other donors' samples. The CDR3 sequence is CASSPGTATKGQFF. The DNA for the CDR3 is TGTGCCAGCAGCCCCGGGACAGCCACAAAGGGGCAGTTCTTC.